The 24 T cell receptor beta chains below come from one sample, sequenced in a study of T cell responses to AZD1222 COVID-19 vaccine. Clones were read by immunoSEQ multiplex PCR, and TCRdb kept only the in-frame ones, dropping some. The data contain approximately 70,000 clones, less than 90% of them singletons. The material was peripheral blood, obtained on day 0 of AZD1222 vaccination. The receptor source for this set is an adult in good health.

CDR3 in DNA: TGTGCCAGCAGTTCTGTAGGGAGTCTAACTGAAGCTTTCTTT. This gives the protein CASSSVGSLTEAFF. The chain has TRBV4-2 and TRBJ1-1; no clear D. The CDR3 is 14 residues long. Germline CDR1 is LGHNA and CDR2 is YNFKEQ. V was pared by 6 bases and J by 5 bases, with 16 bases between.

This chain joins TRBV19 and TRBJ1-2; D gene uncertain. CDR3 length: 12 amino acids. From germline, CDR1 is LNHDA and CDR2 SQIVND (reference sequence). The ends were cut back, 7 bases at V and 0 bases at J, with 6 bases in the middle. The CDR3 nucleotides read TGTGCCAGTACGACTTCTAACTATGGCTACACCTTC. This encodes CASTTSNYGYTF.

The rearrangement joins TRBV27 to TRBJ1-2; D unclear. Germline V gene lookup returns CDR1 MNHEY and CDR2 SMNVEV (reference sequence). Trimming took 1 base from V and 1 from J, leaving 10 bases between them. There are 15 residues in the CDR3. As DNA, the CDR3 is TGTGCCAGCAGTTTATACGGGAACAATAACTATGGCTACACCTTC. This sequence encodes CASSLYGNNNYGYTF.

The gene calls are TRBV3-1 (or the pseudogene TRBV3-2) and TRBJ2-7; D unresolved. Trimming left V 1 base short and J 2 bases short, with 12 bases between. Germline values: CDR1 LGHDT, CDR2 YNNKEL (reference sequence). This CDR3 is built from 15 residues. CDR3 sequence: CASSQVSSGAYEQYF. The CDR3 DNA follows: TGTGCCAGCAGCCAAGTGTCCTCTGGGGCCTACGAGCAGTACTTC.

The chain uses TRBV28 and TRBJ1-1, with D tentatively TRBD1 (6 bases). The V gene's germline CDR1 is MDHEN and CDR2 SYDVKM. V was clipped by 2 bases and J by 5 bases, with 12 bases between them. This CDR3 region has 14 residues. The CDR3 is CASSLGRGGTEAFF. The CDR3 region has the DNA TGTGCCAGCAGTTTAGGGAGGGGGGGGACTGAAGCTTTCTTT.

The chain has TRBV28 and TRBJ2-1, with D unresolved. Trimming removed 2 bases from V and 8 bases from J, with 4 bases in between. Germline V gene sequence: CDR1 MDHEN, CDR2 SYDVKM. The CDR3 length is 11 residues. DNA for the CDR3: TGTGCCAGCAGTTTAGTCGATGAGCAGTTCTTC. Protein sequence: CASSLVDEQFF.

The J gene is TRBJ1-1, the V gene TRBV28; D gene uncertain. There are 16 residues in the CDR3. Trimming removed 3 bases from V and 6 bases from J, with 20 bases in between. Germline CDR1 is MDHEN and CDR2 is SYDVKM. The CDR3 sequence: CASSFPTLMGYAEAFF. CDR3 bases: TGTGCCAGCAGTTTTCCCACACTGATGGGATACGCTGAAGCTTTCTTT.

The chain couples TRBV19 to TRBJ1-5; no clear D. V was shortened by 1 base and J by 4 bases, with 5 bases between the two germline ends. This CDR3 is built from 13 residues. Looked up from germline, CDR1 is LNHDA and CDR2 is SQIVND (reference sequence). The CDR3, as DNA: TGTGCCAGTAGTATAGCCGGGAATCAGCCCCAGCATTTT. It yields the protein CASSIAGNQPQHF.

The chain couples TRBV15 to TRBJ1-5; no firm D call. Germline-derived CDR1 and CDR2 are LNHNV and YYDKDF (reference sequence). The CDR3 runs 13 residues. The germline V and J ends were trimmed by 4 bases and 4 bases, with 8 bases remaining between them. The CDR3 DNA follows: TGTGCCACCAGCAAGGATCCAAATCAGCCCCAGCATTTT. Translation gives CATSKDPNQPQHF. Together with reference TRBV15 and TRBJ1-5, the CDR3 gives the full variable domain: DAMVIQNPRYQVTQFGKPVTLSCSQTLNHNVMYWYQQKSSQAPKLLFHYYDKDFNNEADTPDNFQSRRPNTSFCFLDIRSPGLGDTAMYLCATSKDPNQPQHFGDGTRLSIL.

The rearrangement uses TRBV7-6 and TRBJ2-6, with a tentative D call TRBD2 (7 bases). The V end was cut by 11 bases, the J end by 0 bases, with 14 bases between. Germline CDR1 and CDR2: SGHVS and FNYEAQ. This CDR3 region has 15 residues. The CDR3 region has the DNA TGTGCCGGCGGGGGCGGATACTCTGGGGCCAACGTCCTGACTTTC. Translated: CAGGGGYSGANVLTF.

The CDR3 region has the DNA TGTGCCAGCAGCTTAGAACAGGGGGGTTCCCGATTTCCTAATGAGCAGTTCTTC. Translated, it gives CASSLEQGGSRFPNEQFF. The gene calls are TRBV11-3 and TRBJ2-1, with 8 bases matching TRBD1. Germline CDR1 SGHNT, CDR2 YENEEA. V lost 0 bases and J lost 7; bases outside the gene matches: 14. CDR3 length: 18 amino acids. Full variable domain (remainder filled in from reference TRBV11-3 and TRBJ2-1): EAGVVQSPRYKIIEKKQPVAFWCNPISGHNTLYWYLQNLGQGPELLIRYENEEAVDDSQLPKDRFSAERLKGVDSTLKIQPAELGDSAVYLCASSLEQGGSRFPNEQFFGPGTRLTVL.

A word on this clone: This sample also contains other DNA sequences that code for the same CDR3. The CDR3 region is CASSPQGSGANVLTF. The CDR3 DNA reads TGTGCCAGCAGCCCACAGGGCTCTGGGGCCAACGTCCTGACTTTC. The chain recombines TRBV28 with TRBJ2-6; D is possibly TRBD1 (6 bases). Trimming pared 6 bases from V and 0 bases from J, leaving 9 bases between. The germline V gene encodes CDR1 MDHEN and CDR2 SYDVKM. The CDR3 runs 15 residues.

This chain uses TRBV5-1 with TRBJ1-6; 7 bases are a match to TRBD1. J was trimmed by 0 bases and V by 2 bases; bases with no gene match: 8. From germline, CDR1 is SGHRS and CDR2 YFSETQ. The CDR3 is made up of 18 amino acids. The CDR3 spells CASSLETGWSSYNSPLHF. As DNA, the CDR3 is TGCGCCAGCAGCTTAGAGACAGGGTGGAGCTCCTATAATTCACCCCTCCACTTT.

The CDR3 DNA reads TGTGCCAGCAGCGGCAGAGGACAGGGCTACACCTTC. It yields the protein CASSGRGQGYTF. The chain links TRBV7-9 to TRBJ1-2; D possibly corresponds to TRBD1 (6 bases). Germline V gene lookup returns CDR1 SEHNR and CDR2 FQNEAQ (reference sequence). The V end was cut by 5 bases, the J end by 8 bases, with 12 bases between. The CDR3 contains 12 residues. Supplemented by reference TRBV7-9 and TRBJ1-2, the full variable domain reads DTGVSQNPRHKITKRGQNVTFRCDPISEHNRLYWYRQTLGQGPEFLTYFQNEAQLEKSRLLSDRFSAERPKGSFSTLEIQRTEQGDSAMYLCASSGRGQGYTFGSGTRLTVV.

This rearrangement joins TRBV5-6 to TRBJ1-1; D remains unclear. CDR3 length: 13 residues. Trimming pared 4 bases from V and 4 bases from J, leaving 11 bases between. CDR1 SGHDT and CDR2 YYEEEE come from the germline V gene. The DNA for the CDR3 is TGTGCCAGCAGCACCCCCCACAGCACTGAAGCTTTCTTT. Translated: CASSTPHSTEAFF.

V is TRBV19 and J is TRBJ1-6; D gene uncertain. CDR1 LNHDA and CDR2 SQIVND come from the germline V gene (reference sequence). Trimming left V 5 bases short and J 10 bases short, with 21 bases between. CDR3 size: 16 residues. CDR3 sequence (DNA): TGTGCCAGTAGTGTGATCTCCGGGAGTTCGTTCTCACCCCTCCACTTT. Translation: CASSVISGSSFSPLHF.

The gene calls are TRBV10-1 and TRBJ2-2; no definite D call. The V end was cut by 3 bases, the J end by 0 bases, with 11 bases between. The germline V gene has CDR1 WNHNN and CDR2 SYGVQD (reference sequence). The CDR3 is 16 residues long. The CDR3 DNA sequence: TGCGCCAGCAGTGACGGCCGACAAGCGAACACCGGGGAGCTGTTTTTT. This translates into CASSDGRQANTGELFF.

CDR3 sequence: CASSLAILQPQHF. The CDR3 nucleotides read TGTGCCAGCAGCTTAGCGATCCTCCAGCCCCAGCATTTT. The chain recombines TRBV11-2 with TRBJ1-5; D uncertain. CDR3 length: 13 residues. V was clipped by 1 base and J by 7 bases, with 8 bases between them. In germline, CDR1 is SGHAT, CDR2 FQNNGV.

The rearrangement uses TRBV2 and TRBJ2-7; 11 nucleotides line up with TRBD1. This CDR3 spans 13 amino acids. Per germline, CDR1 SNHLY and CDR2 FYNNEI. The V gene end was trimmed by 7 bases and the J gene end by 7 bases; junction bases not matched to a gene: 6. The CDR3 sequence is CASTPDRGREQYF. The CDR3 DNA reads as TGTGCCAGCACCCCGGACAGGGGGCGAGAGCAGTACTTC. Supplemented by reference TRBV2 and TRBJ2-7, the full variable domain reads EPEVTQTPSHQVTQMGQEVILRCVPISNHLYFYWYRQILGQKVEFLVSFYNNEISEKSEIFDDQFSVERPDGSNFTLKIRSTKLEDSAMYFCASTPDRGREQYFGPGTRLTVT.

The V gene is TRBV29-1, the J gene TRBJ2-1; D call uncertain. CDR1 and CDR2 (germline): SQVTM, ANQGSEA. CDR3 length: 11 residues. V was trimmed by 3 bases and J by 7 bases, leaving 7 bases between them. CDR3 in DNA: TGCAGCGTTGATTCTAAAAATGAGCAGTTCTTC. This gives the protein CSVDSKNEQFF.

The chain recombines TRBV10-3 with TRBJ1-3; D is uncertain. The germline V and J ends were trimmed by 10 bases and 0 bases, with 13 bases remaining between them. This CDR3 is 14 amino acids long. CDR1 is ENHRY, CDR2 SYGVKD, per germline. Here the CDR3 DNA reads TGTGCCAGCGGACGGGAGAGCTCTGGAAACACCATATATTTT. Encoded protein: CASGRESSGNTIYF.

The chain recombines TRBV4-1 with TRBJ1-3; a weak D match, TRBD1 (6 bases). The germline V gene has CDR1 MGHRA and CDR2 YSYEKL. This CDR3 comprises 15 residues. Deletions cut 3 bases from V and 1 base from J, with 10 bases between. CDR3 DNA sequence: TGCGCCAGCAGCCAGGGGGCAAGGTCTGGAAACACCATATATTTT. Translated: CASSQGARSGNTIYF.

The chain links TRBV5-4 to TRBJ2-3; D gene ambiguous. Trimming left V 3 bases short and J 6 bases short, with 14 bases between. This CDR3 contains 14 residues. Germline-derived CDR1 and CDR2 are SGHNT and YYREEE (reference sequence). The CDR3 sequence is CASSSGSPGDTQYF. The CDR3 DNA reads as TGTGCCAGCAGCTCCGGGTCCCCTGGGGATACGCAGTATTTT. Combining the CDR3 with reference TRBV5-4 and TRBJ2-3 gives the whole variable domain ETGVTQSPTHLIKTRGQQVTLRCSSQSGHNTVSWYQQALGQGPQFIFQYYREEENGRGNFPPRFSGLQFPNYSSELNVNALELDDSALYLCASSSGSPGDTQYFGPGTRLTVL.

The J gene is TRBJ2-5, the V gene TRBV7-8; 10 bases line up with TRBD2. J gave up 5 bases and V 0 bases, and 9 bases lay outside the gene matches. Looked up from germline, CDR1 is SGHVS and CDR2 is FQNEAQ. This CDR3 has 17 amino acids. Written as DNA, the CDR3 is TGTGCCAGCAGCTTAGCGAGGTTAGCGGGGGGTCCGGAGACCCAGTACTTC. Protein: CASSLARLAGGPETQYF.